What follows is one TCR beta chain and its context. The antigen it recognizes is unknown. The sample holds no much larger clone one base away, and base qualities are not on file. The sample is drawn from a study of patients and donors after allogeneic stem cell transplantation (dated by TCRdb to 2019 to 2021). V sheds 3 bases and J sheds 0 bases, leaving 10 bases between their ends. CDR1 and CDR2 (ENHRY, SYGVKD) derive from the germline V gene. Measured from the cysteine to the phenylalanine, the CDR3 is 15 residues long. CDR3 DNA is the only sequence kept; it has 45 bases, read in frame from the first base. Receptors were amplified or captured by RT-PCR. The run used a NextSeq 550. TCRdb itself trimmed the public reads at Q25 with fastp, ran MiXCR and retained productive beta chains. Merged by CDR3 protein, the rows form single entries marked with the most common genes and DNA. The sample data list around 150,000 distinct CDR3 sequences, and 30% of these were observed just once. The top ten constitute 3.2% of the sample.

The rearrangement joined TRBV10-3 to TRBJ2-3, with a tentative D gene TRBD2 over 6 matching bases. The receptor was derived from a human donor who was either an allogeneic HSCT recipient or a stem cell or donor lymphocyte infusion donor (not recorded which). It is not recorded whose cells these are; they may come from a transplant donor. The sequenced sample was blood, either unsorted or a sorted T cell fraction (not recorded which). DNA sequence: TGTGCCATCAGTGATGGGACTCTCAGCACAGATACGCAGTATTTT. This yields the protein CAISDGTLSTDTQYF.